Following are 30 T cell receptor beta chains from one sample sequenced in a study of CD8 T cells in ankylosing spondylitis. General study results and limits: Typical of ankylosing spondylitis blood, it appeared, was a TCR beta motif of seven to nine highly homologous variants.

Their recognized antigens are unknown. TCRdb processed the 5' RACE reads anew with MiXCR; each CDR3 protein has one entry. This table has 200,000 to 250,000 distinct CDR3 sequences, approximately 7.3% appearing once. Sequenced input: blood, either unsorted or a sorted T cell fraction (not recorded which). Source of these receptors: a male donor with ankylosing spondylitis.

The CDR3 bases are TGCAGCGTCCGGACAGGGGGGGGCACAGATACGCAGTATTTT. It is translated as CSVRTGGGTDTQYF. V is TRBV29-1 and J is TRBJ2-3, with 10 positions matching TRBD1. The V and J ends lost 6 bases and 1 base, in that order; junction bases with no gene match: 4. Germline CDR1 is SQVTM and CDR2 is ANQGSEA. The CDR3 sequence is 14 residues long.

The chain couples TRBV7-8 to TRBJ2-7; a weak D match, TRBD1 (6 bases). Per germline, CDR1 SGHVS and CDR2 FQNEAQ. The CDR3 loop spans 15 amino acids. V gave up 0 bases and J gave up 0 bases, with 9 bases separating them. CDR3 loop: CASSLADRPSYEQYF. As DNA, the CDR3 is TGTGCCAGCAGCTTAGCCGACAGGCCCTCCTACGAGCAGTACTTC. Full variable domain (rest looked up from reference TRBV7-8 and TRBJ2-7): GAGVSQSPRYKVAKRGQDVALRCDPISGHVSLFWYQQALGQGPEFLTYFQNEAQLDKSGLPSDRFFAERPEGSVSTLKIQRTQQEDSAVYLCASSLADRPSYEQYFGPGTRLTVT.

This clonotype was observed at least ten times. In nucleotides, the CDR3 is TGCGCCAGCAGCCAAGGGGACGGCGGTTCACCCCTCCACTTT. It translates to CASSQGDGGSPLHF. The chain links TRBV4-1 to TRBJ1-6; D possibly corresponds to TRBD1 (5 bases). V lost 1 base to trimming and J lost 9 bases, with 10 bases between them. The CDR3 loop spans 14 amino acids. CDR1 is MGHRA and CDR2 is YSYEKL in the germline V gene.

CDR3 in amino acids: CASSLPGTGTNTEAFF. The CDR3 DNA reads as TGTGCCAGCAGCTTACCAGGGACAGGGACGAACACTGAAGCTTTCTTT. The chain recombines TRBV5-6 with TRBJ1-1, with 9 bases identical to TRBD1. J gave up 1 base and V 2 bases, and 6 bases lay outside the gene matches. Looked up from germline, CDR1 is SGHDT and CDR2 is YYEEEE. The CDR3 runs 16 residues.

At least ten counts were recorded for this clonotype. The V and J genes are TRBV28 and TRBJ1-1; D may be TRBD1 (6 bases). The CDR3 is 13 residues long. CDR1 is MDHEN, CDR2 SYDVKM, per germline. The V end was cut by 5 bases, the J end by 8 bases, with 15 bases between. The chain's CDR3 is CASSRSGQWEAFF. CDR3 DNA: TGTGCCAGCAGTCGGTCCGGACAGTGGGAAGCTTTCTTT.

This clonotype was recorded at least ten times. V and J are TRBV7-8 and TRBJ2-1; unclear D gene. Per germline, CDR1 SGHVS and CDR2 FQNEAQ. The ends were cut back, 1 base at V and 0 bases at J, with 10 bases in the middle. The CDR3 is 16 amino acids. The CDR3 DNA sequence: TGTGCCAGCAGCTTAGTGCCGGCGAGCTCCTACAATGAGCAGTTCTTC. Its translation is CASSLVPASSYNEQFF.

This clonotype appeared many times. This chain links TRBV20-1 with TRBJ2-7, with 7 bases identical to TRBD2. V was clipped by 3 bases and J by 6 bases; unmatched bases: 11. The CDR3 has 14 residues. Germline V lookup: CDR1 DFQATT, CDR2 SNEGSKA (reference sequence). The CDR3 DNA sequence: TGCAGTGCTAGGGGGCCCGATAGCGGGCCCGAGCAGTACTTC. Translation: CSARGPDSGPEQYF.

The table lists this clonotype with many counts. The chain couples TRBV12-3 or TRBV12-4 to TRBJ2-1; maybe TRBD2 (6 bases). The CDR3 has 16 amino acids. The V end was cut by 5 bases, the J end by 4 bases, with 18 bases between. This chain's CDR3 is CASSPLPGLAYNEQFF. CDR3 nucleotide sequence: TGTGCCAGCAGTCCCCTACCGGGACTGGCATACAATGAGCAGTTCTTC.

This clonotype was counted at least ten times. V is TRBV6-5 and J is TRBJ2-7, with a tentative D call TRBD1 (6 bases). The CDR3 sequence is 14 residues long. Trimming removed 0 bases at V and 4 bases at J, with 10 bases between. CDR1 is MNHEY, CDR2 SVGAGI, per germline. CDR3 DNA sequence: TGTGCCAGCAGTTACTCCAGGGGTGTGTACGAGCAGTACTTC. This codes for CASSYSRGVYEQYF.

This clonotype has more than one count but fewer than ten. The chain links TRBV27 to TRBJ2-5; 10 nucleotides match TRBD2. The germline V gene has CDR1 MNHEY and CDR2 SMNVEV (reference sequence). The CDR3 totals 16 residues. V shed 0 bases and J 4 bases; nucleotides not matched to a gene: 5. The CDR3: CASSLSVAGGRETQYF. CDR3 nucleotides: TGTGCCAGCAGTTTATCTGTAGCGGGAGGCCGAGAGACCCAGTACTTC.

This clonotype appeared many times. V and J are TRBV5-1 and TRBJ2-7, with D perhaps TRBD2 (6 bases). The V and J ends lost 0 bases and 5 bases respectively, with 12 bases between them. This CDR3 contains 14 residues. The germline V gene has CDR1 SGHRS and CDR2 YFSETQ. This CDR3 reads CASSLGGTGHEQYF. The CDR3 DNA sequence: TGCGCCAGCAGCTTGGGCGGGACTGGCCACGAGCAGTACTTC.

This clonotype was seen ten or more times. This chain links TRBV27 with TRBJ1-5; no definite D call. Trimming shortened V by 5 bases and J by 2 bases, and 28 bases separated the two germline ends. CDR1 MNHEY and CDR2 SMNVEV come from the germline V gene (reference sequence). The CDR3 extends over 20 amino acids. CDR3 nucleotides: TGTGCCAGCAGTATCCTACCCCGAGGCCCAGAGGGATATCGCAATCAGCCCCAGCATTTT. Protein sequence: CASSILPRGPEGYRNQPQHF.

This clonotype was seen many times. The gene calls are TRBV3-1 and TRBJ1-2; TRBD1 agrees at 7 bases. With 1 base clipped from V and 4 bases from J, the junction kept 9 bases outside the gene matches. The germline gives CDR1 LGHDT, CDR2 YNNKEL (reference sequence). CDR3 size: 16 residues. CDR3 in amino acids: CASSQARGQRIYGYTF. CDR3 bases: TGTGCCAGCAGCCAAGCCAGGGGACAGAGAATCTATGGCTACACCTTC.

This clonotype was observed at least ten times. This sequence joins TRBV20-1 and TRBJ2-2; 8 bases line up with TRBD2. The CDR3 has 14 residues. Trimming cost V 2 bases and J 4 bases; bases outside gene matches: 3. The germline V gene has CDR1 DFQATT and CDR2 SNEGSKA (reference sequence). The CDR3 DNA sequence: TGCAGTGCTAGACTGGCGGGGGGCACCGGGGAGCTGTTTTTT. It encodes CSARLAGGTGELFF.

Many counts were recorded for this clonotype. The rearrangement links TRBV3-1 to TRBJ2-2; D unresolved. V was trimmed by 6 bases and J by 0 bases, leaving 5 bases between them. Germline V gene lookup returns CDR1 LGHDT and CDR2 YNNKEL (reference sequence). This CDR3 has 13 residues. CDR3 DNA sequence: TGTGCCAGCAGAACACCGAACACCGGGGAGCTGTTTTTT. Translated, it gives CASRTPNTGELFF. The full variable domain, rest sourced from reference TRBV3-1 and TRBJ2-2, is DTAVSQTPKYLVTQMGNDKSIKCEQNLGHDTMYWYKQDSKKFLKIMFSYNNKELIINETVPNRFSPKSPDKAHLNLHINSLELGDSAVYFCASRTPNTGELFFGEGSRLTVL.

This clonotype was recorded many times. The V and J genes are TRBV9 and TRBJ2-3; D call uncertain. The CDR3 sequence is 15 residues long. Germline V gene sequence: CDR1 SGDLS, CDR2 YYNGEE. Trimming left V 3 bases short and J 0 bases short, with 11 bases between. For the CDR3, the DNA is TGTGCCAGCAGCGAGGAGTATGCAAGCACAGATACGCAGTATTTT. Protein: CASSEEYASTDTQYF. Complete variable domain (other parts from reference TRBV9 and TRBJ2-3): DSGVTQTPKHLITATGQRVTLRCSPRSGDLSVYWYQQSLDQGLQFLIQYYNGEERAKGNILERFSAQQFPDLHSELNLSSLELGDSALYFCASSEEYASTDTQYFGPGTRLTVL.

There are many counts of this clonotype. The rearrangement uses TRBV4-1 and TRBJ2-7; D is undetermined. The CDR3 contains 13 residues. Germline V gene sequence: CDR1 MGHRA, CDR2 YSYEKL. Trimming took 3 bases from V and 2 from J, leaving 8 bases between them. The CDR3 sequence: CASSHIGPYEQYF. CDR3 bases: TGCGCCAGCAGCCATATCGGACCCTACGAGCAGTACTTC.

This clonotype turned up a few times. The rearrangement links TRBV20-1 to TRBJ2-7, with 11 nucleotides matching TRBD2. This CDR3 is built from 19 residues. Germline CDR1 and CDR2: DFQATT and SNEGSKA (reference sequence). V trimming: 1 base; J trimming: 1 base; junction bases outside the gene matches: 15. The CDR3 loop reads CSARGTSGLLYLPSYEQYF. For the CDR3, the DNA is TGCAGTGCTAGAGGGACTAGCGGGCTACTCTACCTACCTTCCTACGAGCAGTACTTC.

The chain is built from TRBV7-9 and TRBJ2-5; either TRBD1 or TRBD2 may supply D (6 bases each). V lost 7 bases and J lost 1, with 13 bases in between. CDR3 length: 14 amino acids. Germline V CDR1 and CDR2: SEHNR, FQNEAQ (reference sequence). The DNA for the CDR3 is TGTGCCAGCAATCATAGGGGGGTCCAAGAGACCCAGTACTTC. Residues: CASNHRGVQETQYF.

This clonotype was seen ten or more times. This sequence joins TRBV4-3 and TRBJ2-1, with a tentative D call TRBD2 (5 bases). V dropped 0 bases and J dropped 8 bases, with 17 bases sitting between them. This CDR3 contains 16 residues. Germline V gene sequence: CDR1 LGHNA, CDR2 YSLEER. CDR3 nucleotides: TGCGCCAGCAGCCAAGATTGGGCTAGCCGGAGTGATGAGCAGTTCTTC. Translated: CASSQDWASRSDEQFF.

This clonotype was counted at least ten times. The gene calls are TRBV7-8 and TRBJ2-1, with D perhaps being TRBD1 or TRBD2 (5 bases each). There are 18 residues in the CDR3. The V end was cut by 1 base, the J end by 6 bases, with 22 bases between. Per the germline V gene, CDR1 is SGHVS and CDR2 is FQNEAQ. The CDR3 nucleotides read TGTGCCAGCAGCTTAGGGTCTTCTACCCGGGGCCACGGCAATGAGCAGTTCTTC. As protein: CASSLGSSTRGHGNEQFF.

This clonotype was detected ten times or more. The genes are TRBV2 and TRBJ2-5; D ambiguous. The CDR3 runs to 14 residues. Germline values: CDR1 SNHLY, CDR2 FYNNEI. V shed 0 bases and J shed 1 base, with 6 bases lying between them. CDR3 residues: CASSEAYRQETQYF. CDR3 DNA: TGTGCCAGCAGTGAAGCGTATCGCCAAGAGACCCAGTACTTC.

This clonotype has ten or more counts. The chain combines TRBV5-1 with TRBJ2-1, with TRBD1 identical over 8 bases. Germline CDR1 reads SGHRS; CDR2 reads YFSETQ. This CDR3 has 15 residues. V lost 0 bases and J lost 8; bases outside the gene matches: 7. CDR3 DNA sequence: TGCGCCAGCAGCTTGGATAACAGGGGGGTACATGAGCAGTTCTTC. This translates into CASSLDNRGVHEQFF.

This clonotype was counted between two and nine times. The V gene is TRBV6-2 or TRBV6-3, the J gene TRBJ2-7; 10 positions agree with TRBD1. Germline V gene sequence: CDR1 MNHEY, CDR2 SVGEGT. CDR3 length: 15 residues. J was trimmed by 5 bases and V by 7 bases; bases with no gene match: 11. CDR3 sequence: CASNDRDRGKDEQYF. CDR3 bases: TGTGCCAGCAACGACCGGGACAGGGGTAAAGACGAGCAGTACTTC.

This clonotype was detected ten times or more. The CDR3 nucleotides are TGTGCCAGCAGCAGGACAGGGGGCCGAGACAATGAGCAGTTCTTC. Its translation: CASSRTGGRDNEQFF. The chain uses TRBV7-6 and TRBJ2-1, with TRBD1 identical over 11 bases. The V and J ends lost 5 bases and 5 bases, in that order; junction bases with no gene match: 5. The germline V gene encodes CDR1 SGHVS and CDR2 FNYEAQ. CDR3 length equals 15 residues.

The chain is built from TRBV27 and TRBJ2-7, with D possibly matching TRBD1 (5 bases). Trimming left V 5 bases short and J 7 bases short, with 9 bases between. CDR3 length: 11 residues. Germline V CDR1 and CDR2: MNHEY, SMNVEV (reference sequence). CDR3 DNA: TGTGCCAGCAGTAGGGGAAGGGAGCAGTACTTC. Protein: CASSRGREQYF.

Details on this clonotype: A read error is possible here, since a much larger clone lies one base away. This chain joins TRBV7-9 and TRBJ2-1, with D possibly matching TRBD2 (7 bases). Trimming left V 5 bases short and J 7 bases short, with 18 bases between. Germline V CDR1 and CDR2: SEHNR, FQNEAQ (reference sequence). The length of the CDR3 is 15 residues. The CDR3 region is CASSMTSWRGNEQFF. The CDR3 bases are TGTGCCAGCAGCATGACTAGCTGGAGGGGGAATGAGCAGTTCTTC.

This clonotype occurred many times. This chain links TRBV7-9 with TRBJ2-7; 7 nucleotides match TRBD1. Trimming at V came to 3 bases and at J to 5 bases, leaving 16 bases not matched to a gene. The CDR3 loop spans 17 amino acids. Germline CDR1 is SEHNR and CDR2 is FQNEAQ (reference sequence). The CDR3 nucleotides read TGTGCCAGCAGCTTTACTAACCCAGAGACAGGGCTACACGAGCAGTACTTC. Encoded protein: CASSFTNPETGLHEQYF.

This clonotype was observed a few times. The chain is built from TRBV7-8 and TRBJ2-1, with TRBD1 as a possible D gene (6 bases). Trimming removed 2 bases from V and 9 bases from J, with 20 bases in between. This CDR3 comprises 16 residues. From germline, CDR1 is SGHVS and CDR2 FQNEAQ. CDR3 region: CASSLSDRPARGEQFF. CDR3 bases: TGTGCCAGCAGCTTAAGCGACAGGCCCGCCCGGGGTGAGCAGTTCTTC. Full variable domain (missing parts from reference TRBV7-8 and TRBJ2-1): GAGVSQSPRYKVAKRGQDVALRCDPISGHVSLFWYQQALGQGPEFLTYFQNEAQLDKSGLPSDRFFAERPEGSVSTLKIQRTQQEDSAVYLCASSLSDRPARGEQFFGPGTRLTVL.

J is TRBJ2-3 and V is TRBV11-2; 12 bases fit TRBD2. This CDR3 has 17 residues. Per germline, CDR1 SGHAT and CDR2 FQNNGV. The V and J ends lost 5 bases and 1 base, in that order; junction bases with no gene match: 7. CDR3 nucleotide sequence: TGTGCCAGCAGCCCTCGGACTAGCGGGACCCGCACAGATACGCAGTATTTT. Translated, it gives CASSPRTSGTRTDTQYF.